The rows below give T cell receptor beta chains drawn from one sample of a study of blood T cell repertoires in COVID-19. Profiling relied on immunoSEQ multiplex PCR, and the TCRdb table lists in-frame clones only, not all of them. The table has 130,000 to 150,000 clones, approximately 80% seen once. The sequencing sample was made of peripheral blood. The receptors were gathered from a human donor with acute or convalescent COVID-19. The donor label of this sample is uncertain. The CDR3 runs from the conserved cysteine through the conserved F or W. A D gene is named only where the DNA matches it firmly. A row's size may be missing; if present it is once, few, many or a size class.

v_gene: TRBV5-1
abundance: NA
j_gene: TRBJ1-5
d_gene: TRBD1
CDR3nt: TGCGCCAGCGCCGGGACAGCCGATGGGCCCCAGCATTTT
CDR3aa: CASAGTADGPQHF

v_gene: TRBV6-5
abundance: once
j_gene: TRBJ1-1
d_gene: NA
CDR3nt: TGTGCCAGCACGGCAGGGCTTGGGGCTTTCTTT
CDR3aa: CASTAGLGAFF

v_gene: TRBV10-1
abundance: NA
j_gene: TRBJ2-4
d_gene: NA
CDR3nt: TGCGCCAGCAGTTTGAGCGCCAAAAACATTCAGTACTTC
CDR3aa: CASSLSAKNIQYF

v_gene: TRBV24-1
abundance: NA
j_gene: TRBJ2-2
d_gene: NA
CDR3nt: TGTGCCACCGAGGGTCCGAACACCGGGGAGCTGTTTTTT
CDR3aa: CATEGPNTGELFF

v_gene: TRBV6-6
abundance: NA
j_gene: TRBJ1-2
d_gene: NA
CDR3nt: TGTGCCAGCAGTTACGTGAGTAACTATGGCTACACCTTC
CDR3aa: CASSYVSNYGYTF

v_gene: TRBV28
abundance: NA
j_gene: TRBJ2-5
d_gene: NA
CDR3nt: TGTGCCAGCAGTTCGGGGGACGAAGAGACCCAGTACTTC
CDR3aa: CASSSGDEETQYF

v_gene: TRBV20-1
abundance: NA
j_gene: TRBJ2-7
d_gene: NA
CDR3nt: TGCAGTGCTGGAACCGGGAGCGAGCAGTACTTC
CDR3aa: CSAGTGSEQYF

v_gene: TRBV6-6
abundance: NA
j_gene: TRBJ1-2
d_gene: NA
CDR3nt: TGTGCCAGCAGTACCGGACAGAATGGCTACACCTTC
CDR3aa: CASSTGQNGYTF

v_gene: TRBV7-9
abundance: NA
j_gene: TRBJ2-3
d_gene: TRBD2
CDR3nt: TGTGCCAGCAGCTTGGGACTAGCGGGCACCACAGATACGCAGTATTTT
CDR3aa: CASSLGLAGTTDTQYF

v_gene: TRBV18
abundance: few
j_gene: TRBJ2-1
d_gene: TRBD1
CDR3nt: TGTGCCAGCTCAGGCGTATCCAGGGGGAATGAGCAGTTCTTC
CDR3aa: CASSGVSRGNEQFF

v_gene: TRBV29-1
abundance: NA
j_gene: TRBJ2-7
d_gene: TRBD1
CDR3nt: TGCAGCGTTGAAATAGAAGGGGGCCACTCCTACGAGCAGTACTTC
CDR3aa: CSVEIEGGHSYEQYF

v_gene: TRBV5-1
abundance: NA
j_gene: TRBJ1-2
d_gene: NA
CDR3nt: TGCGCCAGCAGCCCCGTCGGCCTCAGGGATGGCTACACCTTC
CDR3aa: CASSPVGLRDGYTF

v_gene: TRBV6-5
abundance: NA
j_gene: TRBJ1-4
d_gene: NA
CDR3nt: TGTGCCAGCAGTTACGGTCGAGAGCCTAATGAAAAACTGTTTTTT
CDR3aa: CASSYGREPNEKLFF

v_gene: TRBV7-9
abundance: NA
j_gene: TRBJ1-6
d_gene: NA
CDR3nt: TGTGCCAGCAGCAGTACTGATTCACCCCTCCACTTT
CDR3aa: CASSSTDSPLHF

v_gene: TRBV9
abundance: NA
j_gene: TRBJ2-1
d_gene: NA
CDR3nt: TGTGCCAGCACCCCATCCCGACTAAGCTCCTACAATGAGCAGTTCTTC
CDR3aa: CASTPSRLSSYNEQFF

v_gene: TRBV6-2/TRBV6-3
abundance: NA
j_gene: TRBJ2-2
d_gene: NA
CDR3nt: TGTGCCAGCACCCCAAGGGGAAGGGGTTCGTACGGGGAGCTGTTTTTT
CDR3aa: CASTPRGRGSYGELFF

v_gene: TRBV5-6
abundance: NA
j_gene: TRBJ2-6
d_gene: NA
CDR3nt: TGTGCCAGCAGCCCCCCAGCTGGGGCCAACGTCCTGACTTTC
CDR3aa: CASSPPAGANVLTF

v_gene: TRBV5-1
abundance: once
j_gene: TRBJ1-6
d_gene: TRBD1
CDR3nt: TGCGCCAGCAGCCCCGAGACAGGGGTTAATTCACCCCTCCACTTT
CDR3aa: CASSPETGVNSPLHF

v_gene: TRBV7-8
abundance: NA
j_gene: TRBJ1-5
d_gene: TRBD1
CDR3nt: TGTGCCAGCAGCTTAGCGGTGGCAGGGGGAGTTCAGCCCCAGCATTTT
CDR3aa: CASSLAVAGGVQPQHF

v_gene: TRBV6-5
abundance: NA
j_gene: TRBJ2-5
d_gene: TRBD2
CDR3nt: TGTGCCAGCAGTTCCCTAGGAGCGGGGGAAGAGACCCAGTACTTC
CDR3aa: CASSSLGAGEETQYF

v_gene: TRBV11-2
abundance: NA
j_gene: TRBJ1-1
d_gene: TRBD1
CDR3nt: TGTGCCAGCACCTGGACAGGGAAGAACACTGAAGCTTTCTTT
CDR3aa: CASTWTGKNTEAFF

v_gene: TRBV10-3
abundance: NA
j_gene: TRBJ1-2
d_gene: NA
CDR3nt: TGTGCCATCAGTGACATGTATGGCTACACCTTC
CDR3aa: CAISDMYGYTF

v_gene: TRBV5-1
abundance: NA
j_gene: TRBJ1-3
d_gene: NA
CDR3nt: TGCGCCAGCAGCCCCCCAGGGGGAAACACCATATATTTT
CDR3aa: CASSPPGGNTIYF

v_gene: TRBV4-2
abundance: NA
j_gene: TRBJ1-1
d_gene: TRBD1
CDR3nt: TGTGCCAGCAGCCAAGATTGGGGACAGATGAACACTGAAGCTTTCTTT
CDR3aa: CASSQDWGQMNTEAFF

v_gene: TRBV12-1
abundance: NA
j_gene: TRBJ1-2
d_gene: NA
CDR3nt: TGTGCCAGCTTACGGGGGACAGGGGTCCCTCTAAAGGGCTACACCTTC
CDR3aa: CASLRGTGVPLKGYTF

v_gene: TRBV11-3
abundance: NA
j_gene: TRBJ2-3
d_gene: TRBD2
CDR3nt: TGTGCCAGCAGCTTAGAGTATGCAGCGGGGGCTAGCACAGATACGCAGTATTTT
CDR3aa: CASSLEYAAGASTDTQYF

v_gene: TRBV10-3
abundance: NA
j_gene: TRBJ2-7
d_gene: TRBD1
CDR3nt: TGTGCCATTAGACGATCCGACAGGGGGCCCCTAGAGGGATACGAGCAGTACTTC
CDR3aa: CAIRRSDRGPLEGYEQYF

v_gene: TRBV4-2
abundance: once
j_gene: TRBJ2-6
d_gene: TRBD1
CDR3nt: TGTGCCAGCAGCACCCGGACAGGGGGGAACTCTGGGGCCAACGTCCTGACTTTC
CDR3aa: CASSTRTGGNSGANVLTF

v_gene: TRBV7-3
abundance: NA
j_gene: TRBJ2-5
d_gene: NA
CDR3nt: TGTGCCAGCAGCTTAACAATCGGGGGACCAGAGACCCAGTACTTC
CDR3aa: CASSLTIGGPETQYF

v_gene: TRBV9
abundance: NA
j_gene: TRBJ2-4
d_gene: NA
CDR3nt: TGTGCCAGCAGCGTAGAGGGGTCCAAAAACATTCAGTACTTC
CDR3aa: CASSVEGSKNIQYF

v_gene: TRBV3-1/TRBV3-2
abundance: NA
j_gene: TRBJ1-2
d_gene: NA
CDR3nt: TGTGCCAGCAGCGAAGGCGGGGGACCTACCTATGGCTACACCTTC
CDR3aa: CASSEGGGPTYGYTF

v_gene: TRBV24-1
abundance: few
j_gene: TRBJ1-5
d_gene: NA
CDR3nt: TGTGCCACCAGTGTTGAAGGGGATCAGCCCCAGCATTTT
CDR3aa: CATSVEGDQPQHF

v_gene: TRBV5-1
abundance: NA
j_gene: TRBJ2-5
d_gene: NA
CDR3nt: TGCGCCAGCAGCTTGGAGGGAGGTGCGGAGACCCAGTACTTC
CDR3aa: CASSLEGGAETQYF

v_gene: TRBV18
abundance: NA
j_gene: TRBJ2-3
d_gene: NA
CDR3nt: TGTGCCAGCTCACCACCGAGGCGGGGTAGCACAGATACGCAGTATTTT
CDR3aa: CASSPPRRGSTDTQYF

v_gene: TRBV27
abundance: NA
j_gene: TRBJ2-1
d_gene: TRBD2
CDR3nt: TGTGCCAGCAGTTTGGGAGCGGGGGGGCTGTACAATGAGCAGTTCTTC
CDR3aa: CASSLGAGGLYNEQFF

v_gene: TRBV6-6
abundance: once
j_gene: TRBJ1-1
d_gene: NA
CDR3nt: TGTGCCAGCAGGGTCACGGTGAACACTGAAGCTTTCTTT
CDR3aa: CASRVTVNTEAFF

v_gene: TRBV24-1
abundance: NA
j_gene: TRBJ1-5
d_gene: TRBD1
CDR3nt: TGTGCCAGCTCCGGGGGCACAGGGGGCCGACAGCCCCAGCATTTT
CDR3aa: CASSGGTGGRQPQHF

v_gene: TRBV7-6
abundance: few
j_gene: TRBJ2-1
d_gene: TRBD1
CDR3nt: TGTGCCAGCAGCTCCGGGACAGGGGGCGAGCAGTTCTTC
CDR3aa: CASSSGTGGEQFF

v_gene: TRBV2
abundance: NA
j_gene: TRBJ1-5
d_gene: TRBD1
CDR3nt: TGTGCCAGCAGTGGAACCGGGGACAGGGGCCAGCCCCAGCATTTT
CDR3aa: CASSGTGDRGQPQHF

v_gene: TRBV3-1/TRBV3-2
abundance: NA
j_gene: TRBJ2-1
d_gene: NA
CDR3nt: TGTGCCAGCAGCCATCTCCCCGGAGCGGATGAGCAGTTCTTC
CDR3aa: CASSHLPGADEQFF

v_gene: TRBV3-1/TRBV3-2
abundance: once
j_gene: TRBJ1-4
d_gene: NA
CDR3nt: TGTGCCAGCAGCCAATTTGGGGCTTCTAATGAAAAACTGTTTTTT
CDR3aa: CASSQFGASNEKLFF

v_gene: TRBV30
abundance: NA
j_gene: TRBJ2-7
d_gene: TRBD1
CDR3nt: TGTGCCTGGTCAGGGACAGGGGGTAACAAGCAGTACTTC
CDR3aa: CAWSGTGGNKQYF

v_gene: TRBV4-1
abundance: many
j_gene: TRBJ2-7
d_gene: NA
CDR3nt: TGCGCCAGCAGCCAAGATTGGACTAGGGGGGGCGAGCAGTACTTC
CDR3aa: CASSQDWTRGGEQYF

v_gene: TRBV9
abundance: NA
j_gene: TRBJ1-2
d_gene: NA
CDR3nt: TGTGCCAGCAGCGTAGACCCGGAGAACTATGGCTACACCTTC
CDR3aa: CASSVDPENYGYTF

v_gene: TRBV24-1
abundance: NA
j_gene: TRBJ1-2
d_gene: TRBD1
CDR3nt: TGTGCCACCGGGACAGGGGGATCGGGCGGCTACACCTTC
CDR3aa: CATGTGGSGGYTF